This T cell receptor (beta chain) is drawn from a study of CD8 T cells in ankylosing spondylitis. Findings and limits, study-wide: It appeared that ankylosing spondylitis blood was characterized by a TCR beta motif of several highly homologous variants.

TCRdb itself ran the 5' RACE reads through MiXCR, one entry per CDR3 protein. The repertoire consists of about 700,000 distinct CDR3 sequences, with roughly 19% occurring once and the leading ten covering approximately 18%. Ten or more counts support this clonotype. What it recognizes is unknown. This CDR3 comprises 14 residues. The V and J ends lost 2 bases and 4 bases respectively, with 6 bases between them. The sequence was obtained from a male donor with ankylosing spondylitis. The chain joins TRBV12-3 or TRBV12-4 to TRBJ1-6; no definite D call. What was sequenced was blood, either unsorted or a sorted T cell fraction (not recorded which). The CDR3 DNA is TGTGCCAGCAGTTTACTAGGTTATAATTCACCCCTCCACTTT. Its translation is CASSLLGYNSPLHF.